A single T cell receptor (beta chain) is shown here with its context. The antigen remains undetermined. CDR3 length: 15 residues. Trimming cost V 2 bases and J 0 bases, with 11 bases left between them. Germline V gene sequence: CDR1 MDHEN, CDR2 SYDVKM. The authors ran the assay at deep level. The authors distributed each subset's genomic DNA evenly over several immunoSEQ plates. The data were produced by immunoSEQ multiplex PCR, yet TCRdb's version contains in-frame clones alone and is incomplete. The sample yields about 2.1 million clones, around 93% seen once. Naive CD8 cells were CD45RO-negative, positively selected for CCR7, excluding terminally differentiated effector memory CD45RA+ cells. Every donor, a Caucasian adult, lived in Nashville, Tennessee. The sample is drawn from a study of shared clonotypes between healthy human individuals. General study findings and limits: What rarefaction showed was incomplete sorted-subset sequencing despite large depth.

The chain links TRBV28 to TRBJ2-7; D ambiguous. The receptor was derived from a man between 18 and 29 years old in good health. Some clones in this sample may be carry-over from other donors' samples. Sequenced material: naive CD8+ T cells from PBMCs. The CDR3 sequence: CASSLLGYGSYEQYF. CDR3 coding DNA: TGTGCCAGCAGTTTACTAGGATACGGCTCCTACGAGCAGTACTTC.